This T cell receptor (beta chain) was obtained from a study of early T cells in non-severe SARS-CoV-2 infection. Study findings and constraints: Matching results from VDJdb favored anti-spike CD8 responses, leaving private and CD4 specificities undetected.

About this clonotype: No antigen is known for it.

Trimming pared 2 bases from V and 7 bases from J, leaving 8 bases between. Germline V gene lookup returns CDR1 SGHTA and CDR2 FQGNSA. CDR3 length: 13 residues. Via MiXCR, TCRdb re-called the 5' RACE reads, giving one row per CDR3 protein. The sample lists tens of thousands of distinct CDR3 sequences, about 9.3% occurring once. The sample consisted of whole blood. V is TRBV7-2 and J is TRBJ2-2, with D hard to call. This clonotype was sampled from an adult who was a healthcare worker with PCR-confirmed SARS-CoV-2 infection or an uninfected control (not recorded which). CDR3 region: CASSLLRSGELFF. The CDR3 DNA reads as TGTGCCAGCAGCTTACTGCGGAGCGGGGAGCTGTTTTTT.